This T cell receptor (beta chain) was profiled in a study of response to subunit inactivated influenza vaccine. TCRdb fed the RT-PCR reads into MiXCR, producing one record per CDR3 protein. The sample yields about 650,000 distinct CDR3 sequences, about a sixth seen once. The study's findings and limits: Every seasonal influenza vaccination brings in few new T cells, the authors suggested.

Points on this clonotype: Its antigen is still unknown.

This sequence originates from a man between 50 and 59 years old who received an inactivated influenza vaccine. Sequences were derived from PBMCs from blood, sampled less than 13 days after vaccination.

The CDR3 DNA is TGTGCCAGCAGCACCGCCGGGACAGTTACCAATGAGCAGTTCTTC. This sequence encodes CASSTAGTVTNEQFF. The rearrangement uses TRBV7-9 and TRBJ2-1; TRBD1 aligns across 7 bases. There are 15 residues in the CDR3. Looked up from germline, CDR1 is SEHNR and CDR2 is FQNEAQ (reference sequence). With 5 bases clipped from V and 6 bases from J, the junction kept 10 bases outside the gene matches. The whole variable domain, filled in from reference TRBV7-9 and TRBJ2-1, reads DTGVSQNPRHKITKRGQNVTFRCDPISEHNRLYWYRQTLGQGPEFLTYFQNEAQLEKSRLLSDRFSAERPKGSFSTLEIQRTEQGDSAMYLCASSTAGTVTNEQFFGPGTRLTVL.